This TCR beta chain was documented in a study of T cell repertoires in cytomegalovirus infection. For the study at large: Public signatures in TCR beta pointed to CMV infection and matching HLA type.

Using its own MiXCR run on the reads, TCRdb lists one record per CDR3 protein. The sample has hundreds of thousands of distinct CDR3 sequences; 22% are singletons. General study points: It was HLA-C-restricted CMV-specific TCR beta clonotypes that dominated the response ex vivo.

A word on this clonotype: Its target is not known.

CDR3 length: 15 residues. Trimming pared 7 bases from V and 4 bases from J, leaving 17 bases between. Material for sequencing was CD8+ T cells from PBMCs. The chain couples TRBV23-1 to TRBJ2-1; no reliable D call. Being an ORF, TRBV23-1 has a function that is uncertain. The source is a human donor in good health (CMV status not recorded). Some clones in this sample may be carry-over from other donors' samples. Here the CDR3 reads CASTPEDLIYNEQFF. Written as DNA, the CDR3 is TGCGCCAGCACTCCTGAGGACCTCATTTACAATGAGCAGTTCTTC.